One sample yielded the 8 T cell receptor beta chains listed below, sequenced in a study of neurological immune-mediated disorders. TCRdb re-called the 5' RACE reads through MiXCR, storing one row per CDR3 protein. The sample shows around 80,000 distinct CDR3 sequences, 10% of them seen only once. Sequencing used PBMCs. These receptors all stem from a man aged 40-49 years in good health.

This clonotype showed up many times. The chain couples TRBV10-3 to TRBJ2-7; possible D gene TRBD2, 7 bases. This CDR3 is built from 14 residues. V was shortened by 0 bases and J by 5 bases, with 11 bases between the two germline ends. CDR1 ENHRY and CDR2 SYGVKD come from the germline V gene. The CDR3 coding sequence is TGTGCCATCAGTGAGTCAGGGGGGGGGAACGAGCAGTACTTC. Translation: CAISESGGGNEQYF.

The rearrangement links TRBV5-1 to TRBJ2-3; 8 nucleotides agree with TRBD2. The CDR3 covers 16 residues. Trimming removed 0 bases from V and 3 bases from J; junction bases left unmatched: 6. Germline CDR1 SGHRS, CDR2 YFSETQ. The CDR3 sequence: CASSLAGAGGTDTQYF. As DNA, the CDR3 is TGCGCCAGCAGCTTGGCCGGGGCGGGGGGAACAGATACGCAGTATTTT.

This clonotype appeared once. A single base separates this from a much larger clone, so it may be a read error. The V call is TRBV20-1, the J call TRBJ2-2, with TRBD1 matching over 8 bases. There are 13 residues in the CDR3. The V segment lost 7 bases and the J segment 1 base; nucleotides outside the gene matches: 2. Per germline, CDR1 DFQATT and CDR2 SNEGSKA (reference sequence). The CDR3 loop is CSVQGGNTGELFF. CDR3 bases: TGCAGTGTACAGGGGGGGAACACCGGGGAGCTGTTTTTT.

This clonotype has only one observation. The chain joins TRBV5-1 to TRBJ2-5; 8 bases line up with TRBD2. J gave up 5 bases and V 6 bases, and 12 bases lay outside the gene matches. CDR1 and CDR2 from the germline V gene are SGHRS and YFSETQ. The CDR3 contains 15 residues. CDR3 bases: TGCGCCAGCATCCCAGCGGGGGAGAGCAGGGAGACCCAGTACTTC. It translates to CASIPAGESRETQYF.

This clonotype was recorded at least ten times. The V call is TRBV20-1, the J call TRBJ2-1; 8 bases match TRBD1. The CDR3 is 15 amino acids. V gave up 0 bases and J gave up 4 bases; unmatched junction bases: 5. Germline CDR1 and CDR2: DFQATT and SNEGSKA (reference sequence). For the CDR3, the DNA is TGCAGTGCTAGAGATCGGACAGGGCGTTACAATGAGCAGTTCTTC. It codes for CSARDRTGRYNEQFF.

In this sample, this clonotype turned up many times. The chain has TRBV9 and TRBJ2-4, with a tentative D call TRBD1 (6 bases). CDR3 length: 15 residues. Germline values: CDR1 SGDLS, CDR2 YYNGEE. The ends were cut back, 0 bases at V and 5 bases at J, with 12 bases in the middle. CDR3 nucleotides: TGTGCCAGCAGCGTAGGGGGGCGGGTTGAAAACATTCAGTACTTC. Amino acid sequence: CASSVGGRVENIQYF.

This clonotype was seen ten or more times. The CDR3 protein is CASSISGAYTDTQYF. The CDR3 DNA reads as TGTGCCAGCAGCATCTCGGGGGCTTACACAGATACGCAGTATTTT. J is TRBJ2-3 and V is TRBV7-3; D possibly matches TRBD1 or TRBD2 (6 bases each). The length of the CDR3 is 15 residues. The V and J ends lost 5 bases and 2 bases respectively, with 14 bases between them. The germline V gene has CDR1 SGHTA and CDR2 FQGTGA. The full variable domain, completed using reference TRBV7-3 and TRBJ2-3, is GAGVSQTPSNKVTEKGKYVELRCDPISGHTALYWYRQSLGQGPEFLIYFQGTGAADDSGLPNDRFFAVRPEGSVSTLKIQRTERGDSAVYLCASSISGAYTDTQYFGPGTRLTVL.

At least ten counts were recorded for this clonotype. The chain employs TRBV11-2 and TRBJ2-1; TRBD2 agrees at 9 bases. Germline values: CDR1 SGHAT, CDR2 FQNNGV. CDR3 length equals 15 residues. After removal of 1 base from V and 5 bases from J, the junction contained 3 bases not matched to a gene. The DNA for the CDR3 is TGTGCCAGCAGCTTAGGCGGGAGGGCTAACAATGAGCAGTTCTTC. It yields the protein CASSLGGRANNEQFF.